This note documents a single TCR beta chain sequence. Its antigen is unknown. This record comes from a study of OX40 agonist ivuxolimab in advanced cancers. At the level of the study: Under the entry rules, prior anti-PD-1, anti-PD-L1 or anti-CTLA-4 therapy was allowed, and around 36% had some.

This table comes from immunoSEQ multiplex PCR, and its TCRdb copy is limited to in-frame clones, with some not included. This table has about 26,000 clones, roughly 90% appearing once. The CDR3 runs to 16 residues. Unmatched junction bases numbered 6, after V lost 1 base and J lost 7 bases. Germline CDR1 is LNHDA and CDR2 is SQIVND (reference sequence). Study results and caveats: Among T cells, CD8+ cells averaged more expanded clones than CD4+ cells.

The sample in question was CD4+ or CD8+ T cells sorted from blood, obtained in a trial of the OX40 agonist ivuxolimab. The V call is TRBV19, the J call TRBJ2-1; 11 nucleotides align to TRBD2. The sequence was obtained from an adult with an advanced solid tumor such as melanoma, head and neck, liver or kidney cancer. The CDR3 DNA is TGTGCCAGTAGTATAGCCCTAGCGGGAGGTGGGAATGAGCAGTTCTTC. It encodes CASSIALAGGGNEQFF.